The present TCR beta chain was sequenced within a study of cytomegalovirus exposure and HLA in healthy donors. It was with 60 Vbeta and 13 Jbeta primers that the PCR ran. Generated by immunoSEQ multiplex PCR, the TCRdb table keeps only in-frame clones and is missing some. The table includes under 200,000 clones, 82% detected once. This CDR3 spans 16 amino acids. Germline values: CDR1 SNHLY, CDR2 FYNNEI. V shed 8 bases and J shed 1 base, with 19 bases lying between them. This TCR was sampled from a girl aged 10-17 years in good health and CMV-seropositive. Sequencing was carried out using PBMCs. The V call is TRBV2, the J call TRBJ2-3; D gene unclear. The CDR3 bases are TGTGCCAGCGAACGAATGTTGGCTGCCGGCACAGATACGCAGTATTTT. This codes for CASERMLAAGTDTQYF. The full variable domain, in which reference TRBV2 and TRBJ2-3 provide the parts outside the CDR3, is EPEVTQTPSHQVTQMGQEVILRCVPISNHLYFYWYRQILGQKVEFLVSFYNNEISEKSEIFDDQFSVERPDGSNFTLKIRSTKLEDSAMYFCASERMLAAGTDTQYFGPGTRLTVL.